This T cell receptor beta chain was recorded in a study of T cells expressing NK-cell markers. The wider study: Underlying the TCR beta repertoires were sorted CD3+CD56+NKG2C+, CD3+CD56+NKG2C- and CD3+CD56-NKG2C+ T cells.

Germline V gives CDR1 SGHRS, CDR2 YFSETQ. CDR3 size: 14 residues. Making the TCR beta cDNA relied on 5'RACE template switching with UMIs. Following a re-call of the 5' RACE reads, TCRdb has one entry per CDR3 protein and lacks DNA. The table for this sample gives 500,000 to 700,000 distinct CDR3 sequences. General study findings and limits: The study found these clonotypes also leading the CD3+CD56-NKG2C+ fraction in a few donors. About 6 donors had dominant NKG2C+ clonotypes that comprised about 1.0-7.5% of their CD8+ T cells.

As for this clonotype: Its antigen is not identified.

The clonotype originates from a man aged 18 to 29 in good health. This chain uses TRBV5-1 with TRBJ1-1. Source material: blood T cells: a sorted CD56 or NKG2C T cell subset, CD4+ or CD8+ T cells, or bulk PBMC T cells (not recorded which). CDR3 sequence: CASGTSEWDTEAFF.